These 30 T cell receptor beta chains were all obtained from the same sample, sequenced in a study of PD-1 blockade in classical Hodgkin lymphoma. Every patient had relapsed following autologous stem cell transplantation, and cohorts differed in brentuximab vedotin exposure. The table came from immunoSEQ multiplex PCR; TCRdb's copy has only in-frame clones and leaves some out. Of roughly 60,000 clones listed, roughly 90% are singletons. The sample consisted of peripheral blood mononuclear cells (PBMCs), taken at baseline. The receptors shown here come from a human donor with classical Hodgkin lymphoma.

The rearrangement uses TRBV4-1 and TRBJ2-4, with D unclear. The CDR3 runs 15 residues. V lost 1 base to trimming and J lost 5 bases, with 12 bases between them. Germline V gives CDR1 MGHRA, CDR2 YSYEKL. The CDR3 sequence is CASSQVGEGENIQYF. In DNA form, the CDR3 reads TGCGCCAGCAGCCAAGTTGGGGAAGGTGAAAACATTCAGTACTTC.

This clone was seen a few times. The chain is built from TRBV12-5 and TRBJ2-3; tentative D call: TRBD2 (7 bases). Per the germline V gene, CDR1 is LGHNT and CDR2 is FRNRAP. The CDR3 spans 15 residues. The V gene lost 5 bases and the J gene lost 2 bases, with 14 bases spanning the gap. The CDR3 spells CASGRGGPTTDTQYF. CDR3 nucleotides: TGTGCTAGTGGTAGGGGGGGGCCGACCACAGATACGCAGTATTTT.

This chain uses TRBV21-1 with TRBJ2-5; the tabulated D call, TRBD1, remains unverified against the DNA. TRBV21-1 constitutes a pseudogene. The CDR3 loop spans 15 amino acids. CDR3 DNA: TGTGCCAGCAGCAAAGCGGCAGGGTTGGGGGAGACCCAGTACTTC. Protein: CASSKAAGLGETQYF.

The J gene is TRBJ1-6, the V gene TRBV7-2; D is unresolved. This CDR3 region has 13 residues. CDR1 and CDR2 from the germline V gene are SGHTA and FQGNSA. V was shortened by 1 base and J by 8 bases, with 6 bases between the two germline ends. The CDR3 protein is CASSLVGDSPLHF. The CDR3 DNA reads as TGTGCCAGCAGCTTAGTCGGCGATTCACCCCTCCACTTT.

This chain links TRBV7-6 with TRBJ1-3; 8 nucleotides agree with TRBD1. With 5 bases clipped from V and 2 bases from J, the junction kept 5 bases outside the gene matches. CDR3 length: 15 residues. The germline CDR1 and CDR2 sequences are SGHVS and FNYEAQ. The CDR3 spells CASSAQTGAGNTIYF. DNA for the CDR3: TGTGCCAGCAGCGCCCAGACAGGGGCTGGAAACACCATATATTTT. The full variable domain, in which reference TRBV7-6 and TRBJ1-3 provide the parts outside the CDR3, is GAGVSQSPRYKVTKRGQDVALRCDPISGHVSLYWYRQALGQGPEFLTYFNYEAQQDKSGLPNDRFSAERPEGSISTLTIQRTEQRDSAMYRCASSAQTGAGNTIYFGEGSWLTVV.

V usage is TRBV10-3 and J usage is TRBJ2-3, with no clear D. Trimming took 6 bases from V and 2 from J, leaving 9 bases between them. This CDR3 contains 13 residues. Germline V gene sequence: CDR1 ENHRY, CDR2 SYGVKD. The CDR3 coding sequence is TGTGCCATCAGACCCGATCCCACAGATACGCAGTATTTT. The encoded protein is CAIRPDPTDTQYF.

The chain has TRBV10-2 and TRBJ2-7; D is unresolved. V was shortened by 3 bases and J by 2 bases, with 2 bases between the two germline ends. The germline V gene has CDR1 WSHSY and CDR2 SAAADI. CDR3 length: 11 amino acids. CDR3 DNA: TGCGCCAGCAGTGAAACCTACGAGCAGTACTTC. It encodes CASSETYEQYF.

V and J are TRBV27 and TRBJ2-7; D is ambiguous. CDR3 length: 14 amino acids. CDR1 is MNHEY and CDR2 is SMNVEV in the germline V gene (reference sequence). The V end was cut by 3 bases, the J end by 2 bases, with 11 bases between. The CDR3 DNA reads as TGTGCCAGCAGTTTGGTGGGGAACACCTACGAGCAGTACTTC. It codes for CASSLVGNTYEQYF.

The chain is built from TRBV9 and TRBJ2-3, with 11 nucleotides matching TRBD1. Germline CDR1 SGDLS, CDR2 YYNGEE. This CDR3 contains 16 residues. J was trimmed by 5 bases and V by 0 bases; bases with no gene match: 5. The CDR3 DNA reads as TGTGCCAGCAGCGTAGGAGGGGGGACAGGGGGAGATACGCAGTATTTT. Amino acids: CASSVGGGTGGDTQYF.

The chain is built from TRBV6-6 and TRBJ1-4; D is undetermined. Germline V CDR1 and CDR2: MNHNY, SVGAGI (reference sequence). This CDR3 comprises 14 residues. The V end was cut by 7 bases, the J end by 5 bases, with 14 bases between. CDR3 sequence reads: CASTRRASNEKLFF. Here the CDR3 DNA reads TGTGCCAGCACCCGCCGGGCCTCAAATGAAAAACTGTTTTTT.

This clone was found a few times. This chain uses TRBV2 with TRBJ2-5; D may correspond to TRBD1 or TRBD2 (5 bases each). CDR1 and CDR2 from the germline V gene are SNHLY and FYNNEI. The CDR3 totals 13 residues. V was cut by 7 bases and J by 7 bases, with 16 bases left in between. This CDR3 is CASTFGTSRTQYF. For the CDR3, the DNA is TGTGCCAGCACTTTCGGGACCTCACGGACCCAGTACTTC.

The J gene is TRBJ2-1, the V gene TRBV9; TRBD2 aligns across 9 bases. The J segment lost 4 bases and the V segment lost 0 bases, leaving 2 bases of the junction unmatched. From germline, CDR1 is SGDLS and CDR2 YYNGEE. This CDR3 region has 15 residues. The CDR3 loop reads CASSVGREGYNEQFF. The CDR3 coding sequence is TGTGCCAGCAGCGTAGGGCGGGAGGGATACAATGAGCAGTTCTTC.

The chain joins TRBV19 to TRBJ2-2; D ambiguous. This CDR3 contains 15 residues. Trimming left V 1 base short and J 5 bases short, with 11 bases between. CDR1 and CDR2 from the germline V gene are LNHDA and SQIVND (reference sequence). For the CDR3, the DNA is TGTGCCAGTAGTATAGTTGGGTGGCGGACCGGGGAGCTGTTTTTT. This gives the protein CASSIVGWRTGELFF. The full variable domain, its missing parts supplied by reference TRBV19 and TRBJ2-2, is DGGITQSPKYLFRKEGQNVTLSCEQNLNHDAMYWYRQDPGQGLRLIYYSQIVNDFQKGDIAEGYSVSREKKESFPLTVTSAQKNPTAFYLCASSIVGWRTGELFFGEGSRLTVL.

V gene TRBV7-2 combines with J gene TRBJ1-1, with a possible D match to TRBD1 (5 bases). Per germline, CDR1 SGHTA and CDR2 FQGNSA. Trimming pared 2 bases from V and 4 bases from J, leaving 11 bases between. The CDR3 sequence is 14 residues long. CDR3 nucleotides: TGTGCCAGCAGCTTATTACTGGGGGGCACTGAAGCTTTCTTT. Encoded protein: CASSLLLGGTEAFF.

The chain has TRBV7-6 and TRBJ2-1, with D possibly TRBD2 on 5 matching bases. The V gene's germline CDR1 is SGHVS and CDR2 FNYEAQ. The CDR3 length is 21 residues. V was clipped by 0 bases and J by 3 bases, with 27 bases between them. This chain's CDR3 is CASSLATSYGIAPSYYNEQFF. The CDR3 DNA follows: TGTGCCAGCAGCTTAGCGACCTCATACGGCATAGCGCCTAGCTACTACAATGAGCAGTTCTTC.

The genes are TRBV7-6 and TRBJ2-2, with a weak D call TRBD2 (6 bases). This CDR3 is 14 amino acids long. The germline V and J ends were trimmed by 5 bases and 6 bases, with 13 bases remaining between them. Germline assignment: CDR1 SGHVS and CDR2 FNYEAQ. In DNA form, the CDR3 reads TGTGCCAGCAGCCCGGGGGTTTCGTCCGGGGAGCTGTTTTTT. This encodes CASSPGVSSGELFF.

This sequence joins TRBV30 and TRBJ2-3; a weak D match, TRBD2 (5 bases). The V and J ends lost 2 bases and 2 bases respectively, with 20 bases between them. Germline CDR1 and CDR2: GTSNPN and SVGIG (reference sequence). This CDR3 is 17 amino acids long. This CDR3 reads CAWSHPDFIALTDTQYF. The CDR3, as DNA: TGTGCCTGGAGTCATCCGGACTTTATTGCCCTCACAGATACGCAGTATTTT.

This chain uses TRBV18 with TRBJ1-1; D gene unclear. The CDR3 contains 12 residues. V lost 2 bases and J 4 bases, leaving 5 bases between the germline ends. Per the germline V gene, CDR1 is KGHSH and CDR2 is LQKENI. In DNA, the CDR3 is TGTGCCAGCTCACCAGGAGTCACTGAAGCTTTCTTT. It yields the protein CASSPGVTEAFF. Drawing the rest from reference TRBV18 and TRBJ1-1, the complete variable domain is NAGVMQNPRHLVRRRGQEARLRCSPMKGHSHVYWYRQLPEEGLKFMVYLQKENIIDESGMPKERFSAEFPKEGPSILRIQQVVRGDSAAYFCASSPGVTEAFFGQGTRLTVV.

The rearrangement links TRBV5-6 to TRBJ2-6, with D perhaps TRBD1 (6 bases). Trimming took off 1 base at V and 0 bases at J, with 14 bases between the two ends. The CDR3 is 18 amino acids. Germline V gene sequence: CDR1 SGHDT, CDR2 YYEEEE. CDR3 region: CASSLQGTTHSGANVLTF. CDR3 DNA sequence: TGTGCCAGCAGCTTGCAGGGGACGACCCACTCTGGGGCCAACGTCCTGACTTTC.

This clone was observed once. This chain joins TRBV14 and TRBJ1-2, with D unresolved. The germline V and J ends were trimmed by 5 bases and 4 bases, with 11 bases remaining between them. The CDR3 is 13 amino acids. From germline, CDR1 is SGHDN and CDR2 FVKESK. CDR3 nucleotides: TGTGCCAGCAGCTCCGACCGCGTCTATGGCTACACCTTC. Encoded protein: CASSSDRVYGYTF.

The chain links TRBV12-5 to TRBJ2-5; D might be TRBD1 (5 bases). Germline V gene sequence: CDR1 LGHNT, CDR2 FRNRAP. The CDR3 is 13 residues long. The V gene lost 5 bases and the J gene lost 5 bases, with 12 bases spanning the gap. CDR3 DNA sequence: TGTGCTAGTGGTCCATCAGGGTCGGAGACCCAGTACTTC. Translated: CASGPSGSETQYF.

The V gene is TRBV27, the J gene TRBJ2-7; 12 nucleotides match TRBD2. Germline CDR1 MNHEY, CDR2 SMNVEV (reference sequence). The CDR3 is 16 amino acids. Trimming at V came to 6 bases and at J to 4 bases, leaving 10 bases not matched to a gene. The CDR3 sequence is CASRRLAGVRSYEQYF. CDR3 coding DNA: TGTGCCAGCAGACGACTAGCGGGAGTCAGGTCGTACGAGCAGTACTTC.

The chain uses TRBV7-9 and TRBJ2-7; D is perhaps TRBD2 (6 bases). The CDR3 covers 14 residues. V lost 5 bases to trimming and J lost 3 bases, with 14 bases between them. Looked up from germline, CDR1 is SEHNR and CDR2 is FQNEAQ (reference sequence). CDR3 DNA: TGTGCCAGCAGCGACGGGGGTGAAAACTACGAGCAGTACTTC. Its protein is CASSDGGENYEQYF.

The chain is built from TRBV5-1 and TRBJ2-5; D is unclear. The CDR3 consists of 13 residues. Germline V CDR1 and CDR2: SGHRS, YFSETQ. V gave up 0 bases and J gave up 4 bases, with 7 bases separating them. CDR3 sequence: CASSLELLETQYF. CDR3 in DNA: TGCGCCAGCAGCTTGGAGTTGTTAGAGACCCAGTACTTC. Filled out from reference TRBV5-1 and TRBJ2-5, the complete variable domain reads KAGVTQTPRYLIKTRGQQVTLSCSPISGHRSVSWYQQTPGQGLQFLFEYFSETQRNKGNFPGRFSGRQFSNSRSEMNVSTLELGDSALYLCASSLELLETQYFGPGTRLLVL.

CDR3 residues: CASSFSWYSNQPQHF. The DNA for the CDR3 is TGTGCCAGCAGCTTTAGTTGGTATAGCAATCAGCCCCAGCATTTT. The chain couples TRBV7-6 to TRBJ1-5; D gene ambiguous. The CDR3 sequence is 15 residues long. The germline V gene has CDR1 SGHVS and CDR2 FNYEAQ. The V and J ends lost 3 bases and 0 bases respectively, with 9 bases between them.

The J gene is TRBJ2-5, the V gene TRBV9; 8 bases agree with TRBD2. J lost 4 bases, V lost 3 bases, and 8 bases had no gene match. The CDR3 has 15 amino acids. Germline values: CDR1 SGDLS, CDR2 YYNGEE. This CDR3 is CASSDSGRAPETQYF. DNA of the CDR3: TGTGCCAGCAGCGATTCCGGGAGGGCCCCAGAGACCCAGTACTTC.

The CDR3 region is CASRAKQGDTGELFF. The DNA for the CDR3 is TGTGCCAGCAGGGCAAAGCAGGGGGACACCGGGGAGCTGTTTTTT. The chain employs TRBV11-3 and TRBJ2-2; 7 nucleotides agree with TRBD1. Germline CDR1 and CDR2: SGHNT and YENEEA. This CDR3 has 15 residues. Unmatched junction bases numbered 7, after V lost 6 bases and J lost 3 bases.

The chain uses TRBV27 and TRBJ1-2, with TRBD1 identical over 7 bases. Germline CDR1 reads MNHEY; CDR2 reads SMNVEV (reference sequence). V lost 5 bases, J lost 2 bases, and 5 bases stayed unmatched. The CDR3 contains 14 residues. CDR3 nucleotide sequence: TGTGCCAGCAGTATTTCGGACAGGAACTATGGCTACACCTTC. Translated: CASSISDRNYGYTF.

This chain uses TRBV11-2 with TRBJ1-2; D is undetermined. V was pared by 1 base and J by 3 bases, with 12 bases between. The CDR3 sequence is 15 residues long. Germline CDR1 is SGHAT and CDR2 is FQNNGV. The CDR3, as DNA: TGTGCCAGCAGCTTAGTTGGGCTCCGCTACTATGGCTACACCTTC. Protein: CASSLVGLRYYGYTF.

This chain links TRBV5-6 with TRBJ2-1; D is uncertain. This CDR3 spans 11 amino acids. Trimming removed 0 bases at V and 9 bases at J, with 4 bases between. CDR1 SGHDT and CDR2 YYEEEE come from the germline V gene. CDR3 region: CASSLESEQFF. The CDR3 nucleotides are TGTGCCAGCAGCTTGGAATCTGAGCAGTTCTTC.